This T cell receptor (beta chain) emerged from a study of regulatory T cells in long-lasting Graves disease. The time point here: persistent/refractory GD, antithyroid drugs over 5 years with positive TRAb. PBMCs provided the RNA from which the TCR library was made. Arm-PCR of CDR3 regions with iRepertoire HTBI primers generated TCR beta libraries. TCRdb recomputed calls from the multiplex PCR reads with MiXCR, one row per CDR3 protein. This table has fewer than 450,000 distinct CDR3 sequences, 20% to 25% appearing once. CDR1 and CDR2 from the germline V gene are MNHEY and SVGAGI. V shed 4 bases and J 6 bases; nucleotides not matched to a gene: 2. This CDR3 has 14 amino acids.

This TCR derives from a female donor with Graves disease. The specimen comprised peripheral blood mononuclear cells (PBMCs), sampled when the disease was refractory, from a patient treated with antithyroid drugs. V and J are TRBV6-5 and TRBJ1-5; 11 positions agree with TRBD1. The CDR3 is CASSWTGGLQPQHF. DNA for the CDR3: TGTGCCAGCAGTTGGACAGGGGGCCTTCAGCCCCAGCATTTT.